The source of this T cell receptor beta chain is a study of post-analysis software for immune sequencing data. Study details: In terms of disease course, relapsing-remitting, secondary progressive and progressive-relapsing multiple sclerosis were included. General study points: When compared against controls, multiple sclerosis patients showed significantly lower normalized Chao1 diversity. Samples from one preparation batch, clustered by F measure, grouped strongly together. Roughly five TRBV segments, including TRBV5-6, TRBV5-1 and TRBV20-1, were more frequent in patients than controls.

The germline V gene has CDR1 SGHTA and CDR2 FQGNSA. This CDR3 is built from 15 residues. Trimming left V 5 bases short and J 7 bases short, with 15 bases between. Presence of unique molecular identifiers characterized the TCR beta cDNA libraries. A population of 1 to 10 million T cells gave rise to about 500,000 cDNA molecules. Using its own MiXCR run on the PCR reads, TCRdb lists one record per CDR3 protein. Of some 800,000 distinct CDR3 sequences detected, more than 45% appear once; the ten largest clones hold approximately 5%. This clonotype was observed a handful of times. Its antigen remains unknown.

Sequenced input: blood. The sequence came from a girl between 10 and 17 years old with multiple sclerosis. The V and J genes are TRBV7-2 and TRBJ1-6; no clear D gene. As DNA, the CDR3 is TGTGCCAGCAGCCCGGGCGCCGGGCAGAATTCACCCCTCCACTTT. This codes for CASSPGAGQNSPLHF.